This T cell receptor beta chain was documented in a study of T cells after yellow fever vaccination. CDR3 length: 15 amino acids. The germline gives CDR1 DFQATT, CDR2 SNEGSKA (reference sequence). V lost 4 bases and J 8 bases, leaving 21 bases between the germline ends. This clonotype was seen at least ten times. TCRdb passed the 5' RACE reads through MiXCR, listing each CDR3 protein once. The sample has some 110,000 distinct CDR3 sequences, about 7.4% seen once. The sample here was CD4+ T cells sorted from PBMCs, taken approximately 11 days after the first yellow fever vaccination. This receptor was obtained from a man aged 18 to 30 who received the YFV17D yellow fever vaccine. V usage is TRBV20-1 and J usage is TRBJ1-3, with a possible D match to TRBD1 (5 bases). CDR3 coding DNA: TGCAGTGCTATCACGCCGGGACCCTCCGGGGACACCATATATTTT. Amino acids: CSAITPGPSGDTIYF.